This entry lists 30 T cell receptor beta chains sequenced from one sample in a study of blood T cell repertoires in COVID-19. Method: immunoSEQ multiplex PCR; TCRdb's copy keeps in-frame clones and lacks some. The table lists 20,000 to 25,000 clones, roughly 75% of them singletons. Sequencing used peripheral blood. The receptor source for this set is a man aged 55 to 69 with active COVID-19.

V usage is TRBV11-3 and J usage is TRBJ2-5; a possible D gene is TRBD1 (6 bases). V was shortened by 5 bases and J by 0 bases, with 16 bases between the two germline ends. The CDR3 consists of 16 residues. Germline V gene lookup returns CDR1 SGHNT and CDR2 YENEEA. CDR3 bases: TGTGCCAGCAGCCTATTCCGGGACACCAACCAAGAGACCCAGTACTTC. Its protein is CASSLFRDTNQETQYF.

This clone was counted between two and nine times. The genes are TRBV5-4 and TRBJ2-7; 10 nucleotides line up with TRBD1. This CDR3 is 15 amino acids long. CDR1 is SGHNT and CDR2 is YYREEE in the germline V gene (reference sequence). With V trimmed by 3 bases and J by 6 bases, 9 bases remained unmatched. CDR3 amino acids: CASSSPGQGNREQYF. CDR3 in DNA: TGTGCCAGCAGCTCCCCGGGACAGGGGAATCGCGAGCAGTACTTC.

The chain has TRBV10-3 and TRBJ2-5; 12 bases fit TRBD2. Germline CDR1 is ENHRY and CDR2 is SYGVKD. The CDR3 is 16 residues long. With 5 bases clipped from V and 5 bases from J, the junction kept 9 bases outside the gene matches. The DNA for the CDR3 is TGTGCCATCAGTCGACTAGCGGGAGCCCTTGGGGAGACCCAGTACTTC. Its protein product is CAISRLAGALGETQYF.

The chain has TRBV5-1 and TRBJ1-1, with 10 bases that match TRBD1. The CDR3 sequence is 14 residues long. The J segment lost 3 bases and the V segment lost 3 bases, leaving 2 bases of the junction unmatched. Germline V gives CDR1 SGHRS, CDR2 YFSETQ. For the CDR3, the DNA is TGCGCCAGCAGCTGGACAGGGGGGGACACTGAAGCTTTCTTT. This encodes CASSWTGGDTEAFF.

The rearrangement joins TRBV6-5 to TRBJ2-1; 9 bases are shared with TRBD2. This CDR3 is built from 16 residues. Germline V lookup: CDR1 MNHEY, CDR2 SVGAGI. V trimming: 2 bases; J trimming: 8 bases; junction bases outside the gene matches: 10. The CDR3 loop is CASSYDSSGRVDEQFF. CDR3 DNA: TGTGCCAGCAGTTACGATAGTAGCGGGAGAGTTGATGAGCAGTTCTTC.

The chain carries TRBV30 and TRBJ2-1, with 7 bases lining up with TRBD2. Germline CDR1 GTSNPN, CDR2 SVGIG (reference sequence). Germline trimming cut 4 bases from V and 8 bases from J; bases unmatched to any gene: 2. The CDR3 covers 11 residues. CDR3 protein: CAWTSGYEQFF. The CDR3 bases are TGTGCCTGGACTAGCGGCTATGAGCAGTTCTTC.

This clone was observed a single time. The chain joins TRBV6-5 to TRBJ2-7; 7 nucleotides match TRBD2. The CDR3 length is 14 residues. In germline, CDR1 is MNHEY, CDR2 SVGAGI. With 9 bases clipped from V and 0 bases from J, the junction kept 8 bases outside the gene matches. The chain's CDR3 is CASSLLADSYEQYF. The CDR3 DNA sequence: TGTGCCAGTAGCCTCCTAGCGGACTCCTACGAGCAGTACTTC.

The chain recombines TRBV6-1 with TRBJ2-3; D perhaps matches TRBD2 (7 bases). V lost 2 bases and J lost 2, with 17 bases in between. Germline V CDR1 and CDR2: MNHNS, SASEGT. This CDR3 has 17 residues. The chain's CDR3 is CASSENSPGGPTDTQYF. In DNA form, the CDR3 reads TGTGCCAGCAGTGAAAACTCCCCGGGGGGCCCCACAGATACGCAGTATTTT.

The chain recombines TRBV18 with TRBJ1-1; 8 positions agree with TRBD1. The CDR3 length is 14 residues. V was clipped by 3 bases and J by 7 bases; unmatched bases: 7. In germline, CDR1 is KGHSH, CDR2 LQKENI. The chain's CDR3 is CASSPSTGDVEAFF. The CDR3 nucleotides read TGTGCCAGCTCACCCTCGACAGGGGACGTTGAAGCTTTCTTT.

The chain uses TRBV5-6 and TRBJ1-4; D may be TRBD1 (5 bases). Trimming cost V 0 bases and J 4 bases, with 10 bases left between them. The CDR3 has 15 residues. Germline CDR1 SGHDT, CDR2 YYEEEE. The CDR3 loop reads CASSLVTASNEKLFF. The CDR3 bases are TGTGCCAGCAGCTTGGTGACAGCGAGTAATGAAAAACTGTTTTTT.

The chain couples TRBV7-8 to TRBJ2-1; TRBD2 matches at 11 bases. The CDR3 has 15 amino acids. The V and J ends lost 7 bases and 9 bases, in that order; junction bases with no gene match: 11. Germline V gives CDR1 SGHVS, CDR2 FQNEAQ. The CDR3 region has the DNA TGTGCCAGCACCCCCGGGACTAGCGGTGGGAGTGAGCAGTTCTTC. This gives the protein CASTPGTSGGSEQFF.

V is TRBV18 and J is TRBJ2-3; D is possibly TRBD2 (5 bases). The CDR3 sequence is 15 residues long. V lost 0 bases and J 6 bases, leaving 13 bases between the germline ends. CDR1 and CDR2 (germline): KGHSH, LQKENI. This chain's CDR3 is CASSPPRAGPDTQYF. CDR3 bases: TGTGCCAGCTCACCACCGAGGGCAGGTCCGGATACGCAGTATTTT.

This chain uses TRBV5-1 with TRBJ2-5; 7 nucleotides match TRBD1. V was clipped by 3 bases and J by 2 bases; unmatched bases: 10. This CDR3 is 16 amino acids long. Germline V CDR1 and CDR2: SGHRS, YFSETQ. The chain's CDR3 is CASSSGTVGPQETQYF. The CDR3 region has the DNA TGCGCCAGCAGCTCCGGGACAGTTGGGCCACAAGAGACCCAGTACTTC.

The rearrangement joins TRBV29-1 to TRBJ2-7, with TRBD2 matching 12 bases. Looked up from germline, CDR1 is SQVTM and CDR2 is ANQGSEA. Trimming took 6 bases from V and 5 from J; bases not matched to a gene: 8. This CDR3 is built from 14 residues. The CDR3 sequence: CSVGRTSGAHEQYF. The CDR3 DNA is TGCAGCGTAGGCCGGACTAGCGGGGCCCACGAGCAGTACTTC.

This sequence joins TRBV11-3 and TRBJ2-2, with D possibly matching TRBD1 (5 bases). This CDR3 is built from 15 residues. Trimming cost V 0 bases and J 4 bases, with 9 bases left between them. Germline lookup yields CDR1 SGHNT and CDR2 YENEEA. CDR3: CASSLEPTVTGELFF. CDR3 nucleotide sequence: TGTGCCAGCAGCTTAGAGCCGACAGTCACCGGGGAGCTGTTTTTT.

This clone was observed once. The chain employs TRBV27 and TRBJ2-1, with 8 bases aligning to TRBD2. The CDR3 sequence is 15 residues long. The V gene's germline CDR1 is MNHEY and CDR2 SMNVEV (reference sequence). V lost 2 bases, J lost 0 bases, and 0 bases stayed unmatched. CDR3 loop: CASSLSGSSYNEQFF. Written as DNA, the CDR3 is TGTGCCAGCAGTTTAAGCGGGAGCTCCTACAATGAGCAGTTCTTC.

The chain links TRBV14 to TRBJ2-5; weak D call: TRBD1 (5 bases). Germline CDR1 is SGHDN and CDR2 is FVKESK. The V end was cut by 2 bases, the J end by 6 bases, with 13 bases between. CDR3 length equals 14 residues. The CDR3 region has the DNA TGTGCCAGCAGCCAAACAGGATATGGTCAGACCCAGTACTTC. It specifies CASSQTGYGQTQYF.

CDR3 in DNA: TGTGCCAGCAGCTTAAGGGGGACTAGCGGGAGGGCCAGGGAGACCCAGTACTTC. This gives the protein CASSLRGTSGRARETQYF. The chain combines TRBV7-2 with TRBJ2-5; TRBD2 agrees at 16 bases. J lost 5 bases, V lost 2 bases, and 8 bases had no gene match. The length of the CDR3 is 18 residues. In germline, CDR1 is SGHTA, CDR2 FQGNSA.

The CDR3: CASSLGAPGIGNHEQYF. In nucleotides, the CDR3 is TGCGCCAGCAGCTTGGGGGCTCCAGGAATCGGTAACCACGAGCAGTACTTC. The gene calls are TRBV5-1 and TRBJ2-7; D gene unclear. The CDR3 sequence is 17 residues long. In germline, CDR1 is SGHRS, CDR2 YFSETQ. V lost 0 bases to trimming and J lost 5 bases, with 21 bases between them.

The chain joins TRBV28 to TRBJ2-7; 10 bases line up with TRBD2. CDR3 size: 14 residues. V lost 6 bases to trimming and J lost 1 base; unmatched junction nucleotides: 3. CDR1 MDHEN and CDR2 SYDVKM come from the germline V gene. The CDR3 reads CASSRTSGSYEQYF. CDR3 nucleotide sequence: TGTGCCAGCAGCCGGACTAGCGGATCCTACGAGCAGTACTTC.

The chain uses TRBV7-8 and TRBJ2-7; the match to TRBD2 covers 11 bases. CDR1 and CDR2 from the germline V gene are SGHVS and FQNEAQ. The length of the CDR3 is 15 residues. J lost 2 bases, V lost 5 bases, and 5 bases had no gene match. CDR3 bases: TGTGCCAGCAGCACCGGACTAGCGGGCACCTACGAGCAGTACTTC. This codes for CASSTGLAGTYEQYF.

The V and J genes are TRBV9 and TRBJ2-1; 9 positions match TRBD2. This CDR3 contains 16 residues. The germline gives CDR1 SGDLS, CDR2 YYNGEE. Trimming removed 0 bases from V and 5 bases from J; junction bases left unmatched: 6. The CDR3 coding sequence is TGTGCCAGCAGCGTAGTTAGCGGGAGAGGAGACAATGAGCAGTTCTTC. It translates to CASSVVSGRGDNEQFF.

This clone is medium-sized within its sample. CDR3: CASSLVGGEGTEAFF. In DNA form, the CDR3 reads TGTGCCAGCAGCTTAGTGGGGGGAGAGGGCACTGAAGCTTTCTTT. The genes are TRBV7-9 and TRBJ1-1; D perhaps matches TRBD1 (5 bases). This CDR3 has 15 residues. Germline V lookup: CDR1 SEHNR, CDR2 FQNEAQ (reference sequence). The ends were cut back, 1 base at V and 4 bases at J, with 13 bases in the middle.

The V and J genes are TRBV6-5 and TRBJ2-1, with D perhaps matching TRBD1 (5 bases). Germline V lookup: CDR1 MNHEY, CDR2 SVGAGI. V was pared by 0 bases and J by 5 bases, with 11 bases between. This CDR3 is 15 amino acids long. The CDR3 sequence is CASSYSRQLNNEQFF. DNA of the CDR3: TGTGCCAGCAGTTACTCGCGACAGCTCAACAATGAGCAGTTCTTC.

The rearrangement links TRBV29-1 to TRBJ2-3; 8 bases fit TRBD2. The V segment lost 6 bases and the J segment 7 bases; nucleotides outside the gene matches: 15. CDR3 length equals 15 residues. The germline CDR1 and CDR2 sequences are SQVTM and ANQGSEA. The CDR3, as DNA: TGCAGCGTCGCTATCACGGGCCGGGGGGGAAATACGCAGTATTTT. This sequence encodes CSVAITGRGGNTQYF.

The V call is TRBV6-5, the J call TRBJ1-1; 9 positions agree with TRBD1. The CDR3 consists of 13 residues. Per germline, CDR1 MNHEY and CDR2 SVGAGI. The J segment lost 11 bases and the V segment lost 7 bases, leaving 11 bases of the junction unmatched. CDR3 amino acids: CASITGTGSPAFF. The CDR3 region has the DNA TGTGCCAGCATCACCGGGACAGGGAGTCCGGCTTTCTTT.

The table lists this clone with a few counts. J is TRBJ2-2 and V is TRBV27; no reliable D call. Germline loops: CDR1 MNHEY, CDR2 SMNVEV (reference sequence). The V end was cut by 5 bases, the J end by 1 base, with 14 bases between. This CDR3 region has 16 residues. The CDR3 is CASSPSPTVNTGELFF. The CDR3 DNA is TGTGCCAGCAGTCCGAGCCCCACAGTGAACACCGGGGAGCTGTTTTTT.

The chain recombines TRBV28 with TRBJ1-5, with unresolved D. CDR3 size: 15 residues. Trimming stripped 3 bases from V and 3 bases from J, with 12 bases between. Per germline, CDR1 MDHEN and CDR2 SYDVKM. This chain's CDR3 is CASSLEASLNQPQHF. The CDR3 bases are TGTGCCAGCAGTTTGGAGGCGTCCCTCAATCAGCCCCAGCATTTT.

This clone came up a few times. This chain uses TRBV28 with TRBJ2-1; 11 bases align to TRBD2. Germline assignment: CDR1 MDHEN and CDR2 SYDVKM. Losses at the gene ends were 5 bases for V and 4 bases for J; bases not matched to a gene: 4. The CDR3 has 15 residues. The CDR3 loop is CASSILAGGYNEQFF. Written as DNA, the CDR3 is TGTGCCAGCAGTATCCTAGCGGGAGGATACAATGAGCAGTTCTTC.

The rearrangement links TRBV6-5 to TRBJ2-1, with TRBD2 matching over 10 bases. The length of the CDR3 is 15 residues. V lost 6 bases and J lost 4; bases outside the gene matches: 6. Germline CDR1 and CDR2: MNHEY and SVGAGI. The CDR3 region is CASRKRTSGYNEQFF. CDR3 DNA: TGTGCCAGCAGGAAACGGACTAGCGGATACAATGAGCAGTTCTTC.